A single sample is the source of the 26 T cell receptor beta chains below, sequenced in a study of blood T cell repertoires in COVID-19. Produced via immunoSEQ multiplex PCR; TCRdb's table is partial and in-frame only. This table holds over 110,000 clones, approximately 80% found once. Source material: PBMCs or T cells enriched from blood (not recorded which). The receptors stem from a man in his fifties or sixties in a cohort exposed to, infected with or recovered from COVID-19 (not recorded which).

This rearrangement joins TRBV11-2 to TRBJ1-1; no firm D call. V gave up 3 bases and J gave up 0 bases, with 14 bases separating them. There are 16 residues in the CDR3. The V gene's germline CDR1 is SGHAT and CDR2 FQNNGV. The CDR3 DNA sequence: TGTGCCAGCAGCTTTGTCCAGGCCTCTCTGAACACTGAAGCTTTCTTT. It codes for CASSFVQASLNTEAFF.

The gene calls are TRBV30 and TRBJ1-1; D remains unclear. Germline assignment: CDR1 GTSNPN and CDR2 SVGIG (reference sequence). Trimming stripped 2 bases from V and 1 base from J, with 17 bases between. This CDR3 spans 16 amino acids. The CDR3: CAWSPYPTPKNTEAFF. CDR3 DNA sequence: TGTGCCTGGAGTCCATATCCGACACCTAAGAACACTGAAGCTTTCTTT.

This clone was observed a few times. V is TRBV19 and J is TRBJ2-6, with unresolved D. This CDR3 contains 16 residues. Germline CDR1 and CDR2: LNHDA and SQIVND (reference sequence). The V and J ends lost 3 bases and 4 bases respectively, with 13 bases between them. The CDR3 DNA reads TGTGCCAGTAGTATGCCCCGGATAGCCGGGGCCAACGTCCTGACTTTC. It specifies CASSMPRIAGANVLTF.

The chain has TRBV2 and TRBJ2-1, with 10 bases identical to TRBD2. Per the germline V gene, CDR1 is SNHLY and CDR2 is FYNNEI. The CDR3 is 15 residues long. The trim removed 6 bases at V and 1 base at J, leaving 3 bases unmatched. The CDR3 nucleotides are TGTGCCAGCAGGGAACTAGCGGGGTCCTACAATGAGCAGTTCTTC. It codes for CASRELAGSYNEQFF.

The CDR3 is CASFDRVNSPLHF. The CDR3 DNA sequence: TGTGCCAGCTTCGACAGGGTCAATTCACCCCTCCACTTT. The chain employs TRBV2 and TRBJ1-6; 7 bases map to TRBD1. This CDR3 has 13 amino acids. Germline V lookup: CDR1 SNHLY, CDR2 FYNNEI. With 8 bases clipped from V and 7 bases from J, the junction kept 5 bases outside the gene matches.

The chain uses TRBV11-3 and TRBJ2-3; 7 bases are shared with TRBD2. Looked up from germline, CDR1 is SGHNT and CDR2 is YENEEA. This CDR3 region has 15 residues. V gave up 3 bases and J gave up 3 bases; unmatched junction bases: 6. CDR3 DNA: TGTGCCAGCAGCTTCGGGCGGGAGCAGACAGATACGCAGTATTTT. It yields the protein CASSFGREQTDTQYF.

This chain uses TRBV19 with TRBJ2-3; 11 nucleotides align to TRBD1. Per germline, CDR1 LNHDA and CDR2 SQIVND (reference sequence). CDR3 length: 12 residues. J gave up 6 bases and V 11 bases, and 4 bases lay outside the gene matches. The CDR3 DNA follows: TGTGCCGTCCGGGACAGGGGGGATACGCAGTATTTT. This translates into CAVRDRGDTQYF.

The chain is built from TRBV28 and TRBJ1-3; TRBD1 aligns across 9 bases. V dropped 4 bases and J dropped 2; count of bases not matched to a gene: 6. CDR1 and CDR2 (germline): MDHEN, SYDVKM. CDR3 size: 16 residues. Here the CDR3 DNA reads TGTGCCAGCAGTTCCAGCGGGACAGGGACTGGAAACACCATATATTTT. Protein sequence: CASSSSGTGTGNTIYF.

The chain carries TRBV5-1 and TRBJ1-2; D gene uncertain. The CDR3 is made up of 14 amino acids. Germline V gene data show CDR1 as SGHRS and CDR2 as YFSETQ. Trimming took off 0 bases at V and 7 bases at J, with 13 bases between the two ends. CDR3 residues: CASSLDAGLPGYTF. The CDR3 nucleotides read TGCGCCAGCAGCTTGGATGCGGGTCTCCCTGGCTACACCTTC. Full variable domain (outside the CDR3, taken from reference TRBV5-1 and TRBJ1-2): KAGVTQTPRYLIKTRGQQVTLSCSPISGHRSVSWYQQTPGQGLQFLFEYFSETQRNKGNFPGRFSGRQFSNSRSEMNVSTLELGDSALYLCASSLDAGLPGYTFGSGTRLTVV.

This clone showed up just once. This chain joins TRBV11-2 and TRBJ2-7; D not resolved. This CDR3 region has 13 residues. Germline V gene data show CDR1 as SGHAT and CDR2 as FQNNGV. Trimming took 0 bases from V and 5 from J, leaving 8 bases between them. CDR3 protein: CASSLDLLDEQYF. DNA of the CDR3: TGTGCCAGCAGCTTAGATTTGTTAGACGAGCAGTACTTC.

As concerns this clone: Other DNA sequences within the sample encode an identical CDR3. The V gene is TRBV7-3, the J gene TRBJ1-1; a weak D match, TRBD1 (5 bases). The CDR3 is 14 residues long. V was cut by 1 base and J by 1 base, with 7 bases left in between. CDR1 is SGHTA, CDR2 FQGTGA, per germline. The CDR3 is CASSLSGGNTEAFF. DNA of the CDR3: TGTGCCAGCAGCTTAAGCGGGGGGAACACTGAAGCTTTCTTT.

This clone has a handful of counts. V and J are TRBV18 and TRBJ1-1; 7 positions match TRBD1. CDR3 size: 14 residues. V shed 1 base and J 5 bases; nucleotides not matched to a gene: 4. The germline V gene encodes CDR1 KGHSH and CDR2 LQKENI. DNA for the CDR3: TGTGCCAGCTCACCACGGCCAGGGGGGACTGAAGCTTTCTTT. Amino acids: CASSPRPGGTEAFF.

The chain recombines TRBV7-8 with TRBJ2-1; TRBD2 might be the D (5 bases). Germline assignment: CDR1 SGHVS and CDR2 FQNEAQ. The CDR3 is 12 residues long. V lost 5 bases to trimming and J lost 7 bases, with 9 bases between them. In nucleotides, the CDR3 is TGTGCCAGCAGCCAAACTAGAAATGAGCAGTTCTTC. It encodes CASSQTRNEQFF.

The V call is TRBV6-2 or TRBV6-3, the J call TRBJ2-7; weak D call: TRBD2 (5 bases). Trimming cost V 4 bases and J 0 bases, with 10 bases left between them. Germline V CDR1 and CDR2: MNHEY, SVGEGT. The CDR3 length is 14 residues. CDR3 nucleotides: TGTGCCAGCAGTTTGACTATCCCCTCCTACGAGCAGTACTTC. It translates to CASSLTIPSYEQYF.

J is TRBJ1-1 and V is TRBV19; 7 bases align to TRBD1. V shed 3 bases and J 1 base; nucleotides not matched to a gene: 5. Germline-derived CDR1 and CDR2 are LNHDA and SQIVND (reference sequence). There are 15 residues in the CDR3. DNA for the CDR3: TGTGCCAGTAGTATGAGGTCAGGGGGGAACACTGAAGCTTTCTTT. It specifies CASSMRSGGNTEAFF. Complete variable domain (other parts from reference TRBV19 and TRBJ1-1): DGGITQSPKYLFRKEGQNVTLSCEQNLNHDAMYWYRQDPGQGLRLIYYSQIVNDFQKGDIAEGYSVSREKKESFPLTVTSAQKNPTAFYLCASSMRSGGNTEAFFGQGTRLTVV.

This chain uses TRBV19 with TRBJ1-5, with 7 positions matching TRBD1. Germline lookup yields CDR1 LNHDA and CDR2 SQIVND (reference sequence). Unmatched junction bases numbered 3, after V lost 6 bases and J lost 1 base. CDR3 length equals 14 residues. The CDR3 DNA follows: TGTGCCAGTAGCTTACAGGGGAGCAATCAGCCCCAGCATTTT. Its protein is CASSLQGSNQPQHF. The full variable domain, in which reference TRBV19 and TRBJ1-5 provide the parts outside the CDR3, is DGGITQSPKYLFRKEGQNVTLSCEQNLNHDAMYWYRQDPGQGLRLIYYSQIVNDFQKGDIAEGYSVSREKKESFPLTVTSAQKNPTAFYLCASSLQGSNQPQHFGDGTRLSIL.

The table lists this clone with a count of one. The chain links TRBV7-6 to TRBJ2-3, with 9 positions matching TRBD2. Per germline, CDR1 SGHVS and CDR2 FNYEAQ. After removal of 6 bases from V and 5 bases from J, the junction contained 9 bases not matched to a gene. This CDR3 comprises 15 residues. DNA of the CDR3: TGTGCCAGCAGGGGTAGCGGGAGTAAGGGAGATACGCAGTATTTT. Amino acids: CASRGSGSKGDTQYF.

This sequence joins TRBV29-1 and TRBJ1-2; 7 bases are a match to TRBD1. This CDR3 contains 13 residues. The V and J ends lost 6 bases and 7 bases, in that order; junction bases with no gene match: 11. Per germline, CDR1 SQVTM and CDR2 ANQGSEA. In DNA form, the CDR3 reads TGCAGCGTGACCGACAGGGACGCGCGTGGCTACACCTTC. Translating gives CSVTDRDARGYTF.

The DNA of the CDR3 is TGCGCCAGCAGCAAGAGGACTAGCGGATACACCGGGGAGCTGTTTTTT. Translation gives CASSKRTSGYTGELFF. The chain carries TRBV4-3 and TRBJ2-2; 10 bases are shared with TRBD2. Unmatched junction bases numbered 6, after V lost 5 bases and J lost 3 bases. Germline lookup yields CDR1 LGHNA and CDR2 YSLEER. This CDR3 has 16 amino acids.

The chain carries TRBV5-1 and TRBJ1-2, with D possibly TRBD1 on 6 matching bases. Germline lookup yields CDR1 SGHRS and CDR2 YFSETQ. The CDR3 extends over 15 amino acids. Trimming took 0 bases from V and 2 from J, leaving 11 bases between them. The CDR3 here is CASSLDDRTNYGYTF. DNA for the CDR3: TGCGCCAGCAGCTTGGACGACAGGACCAACTATGGCTACACCTTC. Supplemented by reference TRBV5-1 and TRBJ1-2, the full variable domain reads KAGVTQTPRYLIKTRGQQVTLSCSPISGHRSVSWYQQTPGQGLQFLFEYFSETQRNKGNFPGRFSGRQFSNSRSEMNVSTLELGDSALYLCASSLDDRTNYGYTFGSGTRLTVV.

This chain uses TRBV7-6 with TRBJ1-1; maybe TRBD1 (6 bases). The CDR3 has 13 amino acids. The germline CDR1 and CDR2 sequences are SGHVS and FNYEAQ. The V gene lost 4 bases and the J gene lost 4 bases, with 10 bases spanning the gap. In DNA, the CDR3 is TGTGCCAGCAGCTGGGGGCGGATCACTGAAGCTTTCTTT. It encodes CASSWGRITEAFF.

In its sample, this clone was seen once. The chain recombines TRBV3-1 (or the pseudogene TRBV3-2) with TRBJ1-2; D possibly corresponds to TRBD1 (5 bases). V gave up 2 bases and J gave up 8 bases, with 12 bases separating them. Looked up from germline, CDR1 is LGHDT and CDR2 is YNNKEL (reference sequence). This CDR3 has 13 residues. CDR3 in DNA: TGTGCCAGCAGCCAACAGGGTCGTAAGGGCTACACCTTC. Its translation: CASSQQGRKGYTF.

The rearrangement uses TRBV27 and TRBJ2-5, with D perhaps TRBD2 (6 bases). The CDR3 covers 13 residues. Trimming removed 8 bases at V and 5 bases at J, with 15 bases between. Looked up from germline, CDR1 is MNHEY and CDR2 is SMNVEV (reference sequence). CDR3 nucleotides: TGTGCCAGCCGGCGGGGAGCCGGGGAGACCCAGTACTTC. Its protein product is CASRRGAGETQYF.

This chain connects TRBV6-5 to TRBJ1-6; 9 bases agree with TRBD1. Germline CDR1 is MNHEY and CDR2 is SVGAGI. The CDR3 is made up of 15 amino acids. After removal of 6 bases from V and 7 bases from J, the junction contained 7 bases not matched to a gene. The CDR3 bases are TGTGCCAGCAGATCCCGGACAGGGGTAAATTCACCCCTCCACTTT. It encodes CASRSRTGVNSPLHF.

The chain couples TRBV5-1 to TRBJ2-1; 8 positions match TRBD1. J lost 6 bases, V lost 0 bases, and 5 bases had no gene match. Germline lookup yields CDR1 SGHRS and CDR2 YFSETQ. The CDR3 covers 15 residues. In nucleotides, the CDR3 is TGCGCCAGCAGCTTGGGACAGGGGTCCGGCAATGAGCAGTTCTTC. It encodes CASSLGQGSGNEQFF.

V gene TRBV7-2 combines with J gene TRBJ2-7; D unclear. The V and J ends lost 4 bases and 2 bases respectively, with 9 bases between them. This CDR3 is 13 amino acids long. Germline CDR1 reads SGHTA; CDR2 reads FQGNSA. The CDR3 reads CASSSPPTYEQYF. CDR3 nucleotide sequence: TGTGCCAGCAGCTCCCCTCCTACCTACGAGCAGTACTTC.